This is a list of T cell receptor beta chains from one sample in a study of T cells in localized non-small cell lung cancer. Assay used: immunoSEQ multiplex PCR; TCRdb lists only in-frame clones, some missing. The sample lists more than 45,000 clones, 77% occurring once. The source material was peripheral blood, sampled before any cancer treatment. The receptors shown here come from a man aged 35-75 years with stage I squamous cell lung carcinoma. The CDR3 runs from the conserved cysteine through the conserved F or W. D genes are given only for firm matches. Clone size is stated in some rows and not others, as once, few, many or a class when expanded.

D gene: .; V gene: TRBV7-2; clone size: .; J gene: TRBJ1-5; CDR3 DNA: TGTGCCAGCAGCTTGCCGGGGTGGAAGCCCCAGCATTTT; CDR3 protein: CASSLPGWKPQHF
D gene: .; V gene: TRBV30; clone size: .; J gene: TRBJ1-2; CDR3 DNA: TGTGCCTGGAAATCTGGGCAGTCCTATGGCTACACCTTC; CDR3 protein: CAWKSGQSYGYTF
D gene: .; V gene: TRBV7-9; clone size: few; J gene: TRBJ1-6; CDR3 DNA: TGTGCCAGCAGCTTAGAGTACGGATCACCCCTCCACTTT; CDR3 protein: CASSLEYGSPLHF
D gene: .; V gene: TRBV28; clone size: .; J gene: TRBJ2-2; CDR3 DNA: TGTGCCAGCAGGGGGTCCCGAAAACTCGAACCCGGGGAGCTGTTTTTT; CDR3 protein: CASRGSRKLEPGELFF
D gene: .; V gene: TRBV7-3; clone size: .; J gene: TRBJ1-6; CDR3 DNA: TGTGCCAGCAGCTTATACGGGGGAGGGACGGCATTTAATTCACCCCTCCACTTT; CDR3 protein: CASSLYGGGTAFNSPLHF
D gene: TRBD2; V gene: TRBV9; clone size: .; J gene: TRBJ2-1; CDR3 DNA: TGTGCCAGCAGCTTAACCTCCGGGACTAGCGGGGGAAATGAGCAGTTCTTC; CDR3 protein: CASSLTSGTSGGNEQFF
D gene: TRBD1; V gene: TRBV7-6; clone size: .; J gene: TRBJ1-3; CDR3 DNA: TGTGCCAGCAGCTTAATGGGACAGGGGGGAGGATACACCATATATTTT; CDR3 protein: CASSLMGQGGGYTIYF
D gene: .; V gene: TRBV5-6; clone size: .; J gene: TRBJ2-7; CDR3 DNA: TGTGCCAGCAGCTGGGGTAGAGGGGACGAGCAGTACTTC; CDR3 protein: CASSWGRGDEQYF
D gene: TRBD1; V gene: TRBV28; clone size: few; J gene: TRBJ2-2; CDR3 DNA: TGTGCCAGCAGTAGACAGGGTGGATACACCGGGGAGCTGTTTTTT; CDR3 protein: CASSRQGGYTGELFF
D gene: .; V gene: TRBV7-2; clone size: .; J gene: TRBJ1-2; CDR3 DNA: TGTGCCAGCAGCTTAGGAGGGGAAGGCTATGGCTACACCTTC; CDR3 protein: CASSLGGEGYGYTF
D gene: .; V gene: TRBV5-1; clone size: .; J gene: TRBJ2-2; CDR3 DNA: TGCGCCAGCTTATTAGCCGATGCGAACACCGGGGAGCTGTTTTTT; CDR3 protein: CASLLADANTGELFF
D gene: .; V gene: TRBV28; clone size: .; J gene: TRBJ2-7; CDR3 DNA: TGTGCCAGCAGTTTCCGAGGGGGGACCCGCTACGAGCAGTACTTC; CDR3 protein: CASSFRGGTRYEQYF
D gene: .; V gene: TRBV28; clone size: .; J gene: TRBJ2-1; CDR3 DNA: TGTGCCAGCAGTTTAGAACTAGTTGGGAGCAATGAGCAGTTCTTC; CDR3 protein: CASSLELVGSNEQFF
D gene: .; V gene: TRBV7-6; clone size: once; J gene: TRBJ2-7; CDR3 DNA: TGTGCCAGCAGCTTAGCTTTGTCAGGGGCCGAATTTTACGAGCAGTACTTC; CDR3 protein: CASSLALSGAEFYEQYF
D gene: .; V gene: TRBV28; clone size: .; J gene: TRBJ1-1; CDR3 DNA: TGTGCCAGCAGTTTAGCCGGGACATCGAGCACTGAAGCTTTCTTT; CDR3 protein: CASSLAGTSSTEAFF
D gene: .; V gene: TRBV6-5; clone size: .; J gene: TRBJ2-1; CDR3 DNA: TGTGCCAGCAGGAGCTCCGGGACACTTTACAATGAGCAGTTCTTC; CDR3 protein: CASRSSGTLYNEQFF
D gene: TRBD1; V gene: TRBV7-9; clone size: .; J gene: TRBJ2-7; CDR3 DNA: TGTGCCAGCAGCTCGGACAGGCGAAAAAACCACGAGCAGTACTTC; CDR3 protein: CASSSDRRKNHEQYF
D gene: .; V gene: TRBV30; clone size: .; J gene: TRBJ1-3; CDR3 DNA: TGTGCCTGGAGCATCTCTAGAGCGAGTTCGCACACCATATATTTT; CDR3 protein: CAWSISRASSHTIYF
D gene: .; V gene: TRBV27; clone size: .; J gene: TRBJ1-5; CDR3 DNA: TGTGCCAGCAGTCCCCGGGCGGATAGCAATCAGCCCCAGCATTTT; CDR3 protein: CASSPRADSNQPQHF
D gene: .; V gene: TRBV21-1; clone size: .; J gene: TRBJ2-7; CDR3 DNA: TGTGCCAGCAGCAAAATATCACAGGGCTGCGAGCAGTACTTC; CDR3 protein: CASSKISQGCEQYF
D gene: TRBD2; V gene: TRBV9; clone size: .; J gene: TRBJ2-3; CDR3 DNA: TGTGCCAGCAGCGTAGCTACAAGGGTGGGACTAGCGGCCACAGATACGCAGTATTTT; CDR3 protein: CASSVATRVGLAATDTQYF